The clone carrying this T cell receptor beta chain was picked up many times. Its antigen is not known. The data were taken from a study of regulatory T cells in long-lasting Graves disease. With iRepertoire HTBI primers and Arm-PCR of CDR3 regions, TCR beta libraries were built. TCRdb re-called the multiplex PCR reads through MiXCR, storing one row per CDR3 protein. The table has more than 400,000 distinct CDR3 sequences, roughly 17% seen once. Study results and limitations: Preferential use of TRBV28, TRBJ1-2 and TRBJ2-5 was seen in persistent disease.

Germline CDR1 and CDR2: MDHEN and SYDVKM. CDR3 size: 14 residues. The trim removed 4 bases at V and 10 bases at J, leaving 8 bases unmatched. As to time point: newly diagnosed GD, antithyroid drugs for less than 3 months. RNA isolated from PBMCs was used to make the TCR library. Into tubes containing EDTA, roughly 8.3 milliliters of peripheral blood were drawn. These data also formed part of another study, on T cells in Graves' hyperthyroidism and ophthalmopathy.

This sequence was found in a woman aged 25-40 years with Graves disease. The chain combines TRBV28 with TRBJ1-4; 8 nucleotides match TRBD1. The sample here was peripheral blood mononuclear cells (PBMCs), taken at new diagnosis, from a patient treated with antithyroid drugs. CDR3 DNA: TGTGCCAGCAGTTCGGGACAGGCCGTGGGAAAACTGTTTTTT. This codes for CASSSGQAVGKLFF. Using reference TRBV28 and TRBJ1-4 for the parts outside the CDR3, the full variable domain is DVKVTQSSRYLVKRTGEKVFLECVQDMDHENMFWYRQDPGLGLRLIYFSYDVKMKEKGDIPEGYSVSREKKERFSLILESASTNQTSMYLCASSSGQAVGKLFFGSGTQLSVL.